Below, 26 T cell receptor beta chains from the same sample are listed, as sequenced in a study of T cells in Graves' hyperthyroidism and ophthalmopathy (dated by TCRdb to 2018 to 2020). Libraries were made using multiplex PCR. Sequenced on an Illumina HiSeq 2000. The TCR beta CDR3 regions were amplified from RNA transcripts. For the first round of RT-PCR on the TCR CDR3, the HTBI primer set was used together with the Qiagen OneStep RT-PCR kit. TCRdb trimmed public reads at Q25 via fastp, called clones via MiXCR and kept in-frame beta chains. CDR3 protein sequences are deduplicated, and each keeps its most common genes and DNA. The sample has about 290,000 distinct CDR3 sequences on record, about 15% of them singletons. The ten largest clonotypes hold around 34% of the sample. The specimen sequenced was blood. The receptors derive from a man younger than 45 with Graves' hyperthyroidism.

In this sample, this clonotype turned up many times. The rearrangement joins TRBV2 to TRBJ2-7, with unresolved D. V was clipped by 1 base and J by 4 bases, with 14 bases between them. The germline gives CDR1 SNHLY, CDR2 FYNNEI. There are 15 residues in the CDR3. As DNA, the CDR3 is TGTGCCAGCAGTGAAGTCTCAGTGGGAACGTACGAGCAGTACTTC. Residues: CASSEVSVGTYEQYF.

This clonotype was seen at least ten times. This chain connects TRBV18 to TRBJ2-3; D possibly corresponds to TRBD2 (5 bases). V was trimmed by 0 bases and J by 5 bases, leaving 9 bases between them. The CDR3 has 14 amino acids. CDR1 and CDR2 (germline): KGHSH, LQKENI. CDR3 sequence reads: CASSPPTGRDTQYF. CDR3 bases: TGTGCCAGCTCACCACCGACTGGGAGAGATACGCAGTATTTT. Drawing the rest from reference TRBV18 and TRBJ2-3, the complete variable domain is NAGVMQNPRHLVRRRGQEARLRCSPMKGHSHVYWYRQLPEEGLKFMVYLQKENIIDESGMPKERFSAEFPKEGPSILRIQQVVRGDSAAYFCASSPPTGRDTQYFGPGTRLTVL.

The chain uses TRBV11-2 and TRBJ2-5; D is undetermined. The V gene's germline CDR1 is SGHAT and CDR2 FQNNGV. Trimming stripped 4 bases from V and 5 bases from J, with 17 bases between. The CDR3 has 15 residues. CDR3 DNA: TGTGCCAGCAGCTCGAACCTTGTTGTGGGGGAGACCCAGTACTTC. Its protein product is CASSSNLVVGETQYF.

The chain recombines TRBV2 with TRBJ2-1, with D unresolved. Trimming removed 7 bases at V and 8 bases at J, with 12 bases between. The CDR3 totals 12 residues. Germline V gene data show CDR1 as SNHLY and CDR2 as FYNNEI. The CDR3 loop is CASKMGSDEQFF. The CDR3 coding sequence is TGTGCCAGCAAGATGGGATCTGATGAGCAGTTCTTC.

A few counts support this clonotype. This chain links TRBV7-3 with TRBJ2-1, with D possibly being TRBD2 (6 bases). In germline, CDR1 is SGHTA, CDR2 FQGTGA. CDR3 length equals 16 residues. Trimming left V 4 bases short and J 4 bases short, with 17 bases between. The DNA of the CDR3 is TGTGCCAGCAGCTCCCCTGCCGGGAGATTTTACAATGAGCAGTTCTTC. It encodes CASSSPAGRFYNEQFF.

The chain has TRBV10-3 and TRBJ2-2; tentatively, D is TRBD1 (7 bases). The CDR3 runs to 13 residues. V lost 7 bases and J lost 5, with 11 bases in between. CDR1 is ENHRY, CDR2 SYGVKD, per germline. CDR3 residues: CAITGGGTGELFF. The CDR3 nucleotides are TGTGCCATCACAGGGGGAGGAACCGGGGAGCTGTTTTTT.

The rearrangement links TRBV20-1 to TRBJ2-3, with 12 bases that match TRBD2. The germline gives CDR1 DFQATT, CDR2 SNEGSKA (reference sequence). Trimming at V came to 2 bases and at J to 2 bases, leaving 8 bases not matched to a gene. This CDR3 region has 17 residues. This CDR3 is CSARSSGTSGYTDTQYF. In DNA form, the CDR3 reads TGCAGTGCTAGATCATCCGGGACTAGCGGGTACACAGATACGCAGTATTTT.

This clonotype showed up many times. V is TRBV3-1 and J is TRBJ1-1, with a possible D match to TRBD1 (5 bases). From germline, CDR1 is LGHDT and CDR2 YNNKEL (reference sequence). V lost 0 bases to trimming and J lost 4 bases, with 9 bases between them. The CDR3 has 14 amino acids. CDR3 DNA sequence: TGTGCCAGCAGCCAAGATTATAGGGGCACTGAAGCTTTCTTT. This sequence encodes CASSQDYRGTEAFF. Full variable domain (missing parts from reference TRBV3-1 and TRBJ1-1): DTAVSQTPKYLVTQMGNDKSIKCEQNLGHDTMYWYKQDSKKFLKIMFSYNNKELIINETVPNRFSPKSPDKAHLNLHINSLELGDSAVYFCASSQDYRGTEAFFGQGTRLTVV.

V gene TRBV20-1 combines with J gene TRBJ2-1; no clear D gene. The J call could be wrong; TRBJ2-7 is a better fit for the DNA end. Germline-derived CDR1 and CDR2 are DFQATT and SNEGSKA (reference sequence). This CDR3 is built from 16 residues. The CDR3 region is CSARLTAAVFYNEQYF. CDR3 sequence (DNA): TGCAGTGCTAGGCTGACGGCGGCGGTCTTCTACAATGAGCAGTACTTC.

The table lists this clonotype with a few counts. A read error may be the cause here, since a much bigger clone is one base away. The chain recombines TRBV3-1 with TRBJ2-1; 7 bases fit TRBD2. Trimming removed 4 bases from V and 9 bases from J; junction bases left unmatched: 6. The CDR3 totals 13 residues. Germline V CDR1 and CDR2: LGHDT, YNNKEL (reference sequence). CDR3 bases: TGTGCCAGCAGCCGGGACTCGGGGGGTGAGCAGTTCTTC. This sequence encodes CASSRDSGGEQFF.

This clonotype has a handful of counts. The J gene is TRBJ2-7, the V gene TRBV20-1; D is possibly TRBD2 (6 bases). Germline CDR1 is DFQATT and CDR2 is SNEGSKA (reference sequence). The CDR3 has 14 residues. The V and J ends lost 3 bases and 4 bases respectively, with 16 bases between them. The CDR3 nucleotides are TGCAGTGCTAGGACCGGTCGGAGCGGGTACGAGCAGTACTTC. Protein sequence: CSARTGRSGYEQYF.

In this sample, this clonotype turned up many times. This rearrangement joins TRBV7-9 to TRBJ1-2; D gene uncertain. Germline loops: CDR1 SEHNR, CDR2 FQNEAQ (reference sequence). The V end lost 1 base, the J end lost 4 bases, and 4 bases lay between the germline ends. This CDR3 has 12 residues. The CDR3 DNA reads TGTGCCAGCAGCTTAGATCCCTATGGCTACACCTTC. It codes for CASSLDPYGYTF.

This clonotype was seen ten or more times. The chain is built from TRBV30 and TRBJ1-1, with TRBD1 matching over 7 bases. The CDR3 runs 13 residues. CDR1 and CDR2 (germline): GTSNPN, SVGIG (reference sequence). V trimming: 5 bases; J trimming: 0 bases; junction bases outside the gene matches: 3. CDR3 DNA sequence: TGTGCCTGGGACAGGGCCCTGAACACTGAAGCTTTCTTT. Residues: CAWDRALNTEAFF. Supplemented by reference TRBV30 and TRBJ1-1, the full variable domain reads SQTIHQWPATLVQPVGSPLSLECTVEGTSNPNLYWYRQAAGRGLQLLFYSVGIGQISSEVPQNLSASRPQDRQFILSSKKLLLSDSGFYLCAWDRALNTEAFFGQGTRLTVV.

This clonotype was detected ten times or more. The chain recombines TRBV28 with TRBJ2-3; D not resolved. V gave up 4 bases and J gave up 14 bases, with 22 bases separating them. The CDR3 runs 14 residues. Germline assignment: CDR1 MDHEN and CDR2 SYDVKM. CDR3 coding DNA: TGTGCCAGCAGTTCCTACGGACGTCCATCCACGTCGTATTTT. This encodes CASSSYGRPSTSYF.

The table lists this clonotype with many counts. The chain combines TRBV11-2 with TRBJ2-7, with D unclear. V lost 3 bases, J lost 6 bases, and 3 bases lay in between. From germline, CDR1 is SGHAT and CDR2 FQNNGV. CDR3 size: 10 residues. This CDR3 is CASSFGEQYF. The CDR3 nucleotides are TGTGCCAGCAGCTTTGGCGAGCAGTACTTC. The variable domain in full, with the rest retrieved from reference TRBV11-2 and TRBJ2-7, is EAGVAQSPRYKIIEKRQSVAFWCNPISGHATLYWYQQILGQGPKLLIQFQNNGVVDDSQLPKDRFSAERLKGVDSTLKIQPAKLEDSAVYLCASSFGEQYFGPGTRLTVT.

Regarding this clonotype: This may stem from a read error, because a much larger clone lies one nucleotide away. This chain links TRBV11-2 with TRBJ2-5, with a tentative D call TRBD2 (5 bases). Looked up from germline, CDR1 is SGHAT and CDR2 is FQNNGV. The CDR3 has 15 residues. Trimming removed 1 base at V and 5 bases at J, with 14 bases between. The CDR3: CASSLGRAPGETQYF. CDR3 in DNA: TGTGCCAGCAGCTTAGGTAGGGCCCCGGGGGAGACCCAGTACTTC.

This clonotype has a count of ten or more. The chain is built from TRBV12-3 or TRBV12-4 and TRBJ2-3; 9 nucleotides line up with TRBD1. Trimming at V came to 5 bases and at J to 1 base, leaving 13 bases not matched to a gene. The CDR3 is 18 residues long. CDR3 in amino acids: CASSPDRGELWGTDTQYF. The DNA for the CDR3 is TGTGCCAGCAGTCCAGACAGGGGGGAGCTTTGGGGCACAGATACGCAGTATTTT.

This clonotype was found a few times. The rearrangement links TRBV4-1 to TRBJ2-1, with 10 nucleotides matching TRBD2. This CDR3 spans 16 amino acids. Germline lookup yields CDR1 MGHRA and CDR2 YSYEKL. The J segment lost 15 bases and the V segment lost 0 bases, leaving 14 bases of the junction unmatched. CDR3: CASSQDRWASGGISFF. CDR3 DNA: TGCGCCAGCAGCCAAGATAGGTGGGCTAGCGGGGGCATATCGTTCTTC.

J is TRBJ1-3 and V is TRBV20-1; D gene unclear. The CDR3 length is 11 residues. From germline, CDR1 is DFQATT and CDR2 SNEGSKA (reference sequence). Trimming removed 3 bases from V and 4 bases from J, with 4 bases in between. In DNA, the CDR3 is TGCAGTGCTAGGGGGGGAAACACCATATATTTT. Protein product: CSARGGNTIYF.

This clonotype has just a few counts. The chain is built from TRBV10-3 and TRBJ2-1; 7 nucleotides line up with TRBD2. CDR1 and CDR2 (germline): ENHRY, SYGVKD. The trim removed 6 bases at V and 7 bases at J, leaving 18 bases unmatched. The CDR3 covers 17 residues. CDR3 nucleotides: TGTGCCATCAGCGCCTTCGAAGGCGGGAGATTAAGGAATGAGCAGTTCTTC. Translating gives CAISAFEGGRLRNEQFF.

This clonotype was picked up a small number of times. V usage is TRBV25-1 and J usage is TRBJ2-3, with 7 nucleotides matching TRBD1. There are 15 residues in the CDR3. The V gene end was trimmed by 4 bases and the J gene end by 1 base; junction bases not matched to a gene: 5. In germline, CDR1 is MGHDK, CDR2 SYGVNS. This CDR3 reads CASSGTQGGTDTQYF. The DNA for the CDR3 is TGTGCCAGCAGTGGGACCCAGGGGGGCACAGATACGCAGTATTTT.

This clonotype came up many times. V gene TRBV10-3 combines with J gene TRBJ2-7, with D maybe TRBD2 (5 bases). V shed 5 bases and J shed 2 bases, with 13 bases lying between them. This CDR3 is 14 amino acids long. Germline V gene lookup returns CDR1 ENHRY and CDR2 SYGVKD. Here the CDR3 DNA reads TGTGCCATCAGTCCCAACGAGGAGGCCTACGAGCAGTACTTC. Translation gives CAISPNEEAYEQYF.

The table lists this clonotype with many counts. The rearrangement uses TRBV11-2 and TRBJ2-2; D is uncertain. The CDR3 loop spans 13 amino acids. The germline V gene encodes CDR1 SGHAT and CDR2 FQNNGV. V lost 2 bases and J lost 4, with 5 bases in between. In nucleotides, the CDR3 is TGTGCCAGCAGCTTATCGGGCACCGGGGAGCTGTTTTTT. Translation: CASSLSGTGELFF.

This clonotype was seen a handful of times. This chain uses TRBV5-1 with TRBJ2-5; D might be TRBD1 or TRBD2, each matching 5 bases. The CDR3 covers 13 residues. V was shortened by 1 base and J by 4 bases, with 8 bases between the two germline ends. The germline V gene has CDR1 SGHRS and CDR2 YFSETQ. CDR3 protein: CASSLFGGETQYF. In nucleotides, the CDR3 is TGCGCCAGCAGCTTGTTTGGGGGAGAGACCCAGTACTTC.

This clonotype appeared a few times. The V call is TRBV7-3, the J call TRBJ2-1; tentatively, D is TRBD2 (5 bases). V lost 6 bases, J lost 0 bases, and 12 bases lay in between. CDR1 SGHTA and CDR2 FQGTGA come from the germline V gene. The CDR3 runs to 15 residues. The CDR3 DNA reads as TGTGCCAGCAGTCCAGGTAGCGTCTCCTACAATGAGCAGTTCTTC. Encoded protein: CASSPGSVSYNEQFF.

The rearrangement uses TRBV6-2 or TRBV6-3 and TRBJ1-3; D not certain. V lost 4 bases and J 1 base, leaving 11 bases between the germline ends. The CDR3 spans 15 residues. Germline lookup yields CDR1 MNHEY and CDR2 SVGEGT. The chain's CDR3 is CASSSRTESGNTIYF. CDR3 bases: TGTGCCAGCAGTTCCAGGACGGAGTCTGGAAACACCATATATTTT.